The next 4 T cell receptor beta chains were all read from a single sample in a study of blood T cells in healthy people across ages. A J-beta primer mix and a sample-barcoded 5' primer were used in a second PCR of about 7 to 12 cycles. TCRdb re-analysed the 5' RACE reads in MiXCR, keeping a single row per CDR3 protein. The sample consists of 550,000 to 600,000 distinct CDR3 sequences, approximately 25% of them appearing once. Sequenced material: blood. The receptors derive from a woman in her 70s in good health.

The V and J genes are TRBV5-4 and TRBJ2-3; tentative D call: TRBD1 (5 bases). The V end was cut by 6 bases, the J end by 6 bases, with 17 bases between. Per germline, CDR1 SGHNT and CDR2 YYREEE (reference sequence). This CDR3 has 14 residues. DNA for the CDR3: TGTGCCAGCAACCGTGACAGCTTCGCCGATACGCAGTATTTT. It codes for CASNRDSFADTQYF.

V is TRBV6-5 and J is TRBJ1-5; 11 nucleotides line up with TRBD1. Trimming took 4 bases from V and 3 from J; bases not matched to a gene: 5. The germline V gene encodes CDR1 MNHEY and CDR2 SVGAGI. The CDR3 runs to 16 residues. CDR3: CASSSGQGAFNQPQHF. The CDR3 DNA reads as TGTGCCAGCAGTTCCGGACAGGGGGCCTTCAATCAGCCCCAGCATTTT.

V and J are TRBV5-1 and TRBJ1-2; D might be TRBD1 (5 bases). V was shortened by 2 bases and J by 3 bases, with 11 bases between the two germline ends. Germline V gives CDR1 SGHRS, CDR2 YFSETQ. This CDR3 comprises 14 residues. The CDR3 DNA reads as TGCGCCAGCAGCTTCGACAGTGGGGACTATGGCTACACCTTC. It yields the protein CASSFDSGDYGYTF.

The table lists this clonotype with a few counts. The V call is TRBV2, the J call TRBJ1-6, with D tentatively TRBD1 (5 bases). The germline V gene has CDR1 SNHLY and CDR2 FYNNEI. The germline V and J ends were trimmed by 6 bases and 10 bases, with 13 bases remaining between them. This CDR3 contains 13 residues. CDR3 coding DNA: TGTGCCAGCAGAACCCAGGGTCTCTCACCCCTCCACTTT. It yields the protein CASRTQGLSPLHF.